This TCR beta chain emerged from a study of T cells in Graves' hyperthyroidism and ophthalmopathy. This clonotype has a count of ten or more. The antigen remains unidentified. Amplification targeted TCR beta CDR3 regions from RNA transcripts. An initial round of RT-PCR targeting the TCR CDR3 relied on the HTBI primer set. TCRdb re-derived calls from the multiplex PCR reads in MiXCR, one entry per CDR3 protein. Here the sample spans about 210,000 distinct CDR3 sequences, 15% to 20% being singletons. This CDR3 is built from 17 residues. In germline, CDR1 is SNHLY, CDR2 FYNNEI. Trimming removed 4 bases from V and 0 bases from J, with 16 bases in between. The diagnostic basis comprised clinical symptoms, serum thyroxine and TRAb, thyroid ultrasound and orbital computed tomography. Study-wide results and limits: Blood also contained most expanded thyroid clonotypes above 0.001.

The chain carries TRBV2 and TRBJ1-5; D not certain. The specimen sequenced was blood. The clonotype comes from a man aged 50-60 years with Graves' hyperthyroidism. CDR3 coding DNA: TGTGCCAGCAGTGGAGGGCGGATCCGAACTAGCAATCAGCCCCAGCATTTT. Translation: CASSGGRIRTSNQPQHF.